The 16 T cell receptor beta chains reported below all come from one sample, sequenced in a study of blood T cell repertoires in COVID-19. Here immunoSEQ multiplex PCR was the method, and the copy in TCRdb shows in-frame clones only, minus some. Here the sample spans about 250,000 clones, around 89% being singletons. The sequenced material came from peripheral blood. Receptors were obtained from a man aged 25-45 years with acute or convalescent COVID-19.

The chain links TRBV19 to TRBJ2-7, with 9 bases matching TRBD2. The CDR3 has 15 residues. Germline V gene data show CDR1 as LNHDA and CDR2 as SQIVND (reference sequence). J lost 7 bases, V lost 3 bases, and 10 bases had no gene match. CDR3 sequence reads: CASSIWREGRREQYF. CDR3 DNA: TGTGCCAGTAGTATTTGGCGGGAGGGCCGGAGAGAGCAGTACTTC.

The chain is built from TRBV27 and TRBJ1-3; tentative D call: TRBD1 (6 bases). Germline loops: CDR1 MNHEY, CDR2 SMNVEV (reference sequence). The length of the CDR3 is 13 residues. V lost 6 bases, J lost 2 bases, and 8 bases lay in between. The CDR3, as DNA: TGTGCCAGCAGGAGGACAGCTGGAAACACCATATATTTT. Residues: CASRRTAGNTIYF.

The chain uses TRBV19 and TRBJ2-1; 9 nucleotides agree with TRBD1. V dropped 7 bases and J dropped 6; count of bases not matched to a gene: 10. CDR1 is LNHDA and CDR2 is SQIVND in the germline V gene (reference sequence). The CDR3 has 15 amino acids. The CDR3 region is CASTQPGTGINEQFF. DNA of the CDR3: TGTGCCAGTACTCAACCCGGGACAGGGATCAATGAGCAGTTCTTC.

This chain uses TRBV7-6 with TRBJ1-5, with D hard to call. This CDR3 region has 14 residues. Trimming pared 5 bases from V and 2 bases from J, leaving 10 bases between. CDR1 SGHVS and CDR2 FNYEAQ come from the germline V gene. The CDR3 loop reads CASSPTDRNQPQHF. The CDR3 DNA reads TGTGCCAGCAGCCCCACAGATCGCAATCAGCCCCAGCATTTT.

The rearrangement uses TRBV7-9 and TRBJ1-4; D is unresolved. Germline V gives CDR1 SEHNR, CDR2 FQNEAQ (reference sequence). V lost 1 base to trimming and J lost 3 bases, with 12 bases between them. This CDR3 spans 16 amino acids. The CDR3 DNA follows: TGTGCCAGCAGCTTAGGGGCGGGAGGAGCTAATGAAAAACTGTTTTTT. Translating gives CASSLGAGGANEKLFF.

The rearrangement uses TRBV5-1 and TRBJ1-4; 10 bases align to TRBD1. Trimming removed 0 bases from V and 0 bases from J; junction bases left unmatched: 5. Germline V gene lookup returns CDR1 SGHRS and CDR2 YFSETQ. This CDR3 is built from 18 residues. The CDR3 DNA reads TGCGCCAGCAGCTTGGCTAGACAGGGGGCTGCAACTAATGAAAAACTGTTTTTT. It translates to CASSLARQGAATNEKLFF.

CDR3 protein: CASSREPNIMNTEAFF. The CDR3 DNA is TGTGCCAGCAGTCGCGAACCGAATATCATGAACACTGAAGCTTTCTTT. The rearrangement joins TRBV3-1 (or the pseudogene TRBV3-2) to TRBJ1-1; D is undetermined. This CDR3 spans 16 amino acids. V lost 6 bases and J lost 0, with 17 bases in between. CDR1 is LGHDT, CDR2 YNNKEL, per germline (reference sequence).

The gene calls are TRBV9 and TRBJ1-2, with 11 bases lining up with TRBD1. Germline CDR1 and CDR2: SGDLS and YYNGEE. CDR3 length: 16 amino acids. J lost 2 bases, V lost 3 bases, and 6 bases had no gene match. The CDR3 region is CASSGTGGPRNYGYTF. The CDR3 nucleotides are TGTGCCAGCAGCGGGACAGGGGGCCCTCGGAACTATGGCTACACCTTC.

The chain combines TRBV28 with TRBJ2-7, with a weak D call TRBD2 (6 bases). Germline V gives CDR1 MDHEN, CDR2 SYDVKM. The CDR3 extends over 12 amino acids. The V gene lost 4 bases and the J gene lost 6 bases, with 10 bases spanning the gap. The CDR3 protein is CASSSGTVEQYF. CDR3 coding DNA: TGTGCCAGCAGTTCCGGGACTGTCGAGCAGTACTTC.

V usage is TRBV5-1 and J usage is TRBJ2-5; 11 bases fit TRBD2. The CDR3 has 14 amino acids. V was pared by 3 bases and J by 4 bases, with 2 bases of the junction left unmatched. From germline, CDR1 is SGHRS and CDR2 YFSETQ. CDR3 sequence: CASSSSGRSETQYF. CDR3 in DNA: TGCGCCAGCAGCTCTAGCGGGAGGTCAGAGACCCAGTACTTC.

This chain links TRBV28 with TRBJ2-7, with D perhaps TRBD2 (5 bases). Trimming took off 10 bases at V and 0 bases at J, with 13 bases between the two ends. CDR3 size: 13 residues. Germline V gene lookup returns CDR1 MDHEN and CDR2 SYDVKM. The CDR3 DNA is TGTGCCACCTTATTTGGGAGCTCCTACGAGCAGTACTTC. Protein product: CATLFGSSYEQYF. Combining the CDR3 with reference TRBV28 and TRBJ2-7 gives the whole variable domain DVKVTQSSRYLVKRTGEKVFLECVQDMDHENMFWYRQDPGLGLRLIYFSYDVKMKEKGDIPEGYSVSREKKERFSLILESASTNQTSMYLCATLFGSSYEQYFGPGTRLTVT.

This chain joins TRBV27 and TRBJ1-1; D ambiguous. CDR1 is MNHEY, CDR2 SMNVEV, per germline (reference sequence). V lost 2 bases and J 6 bases, leaving 13 bases between the germline ends. CDR3 length equals 14 residues. The CDR3 region is CASSLIFRHPEAFF. The CDR3 DNA is TGTGCCAGCAGTTTAATTTTTCGACACCCTGAAGCTTTCTTT.

This chain connects TRBV20-1 to TRBJ1-1; 7 bases agree with TRBD1. The V gene end was trimmed by 3 bases and the J gene end by 7 bases; junction bases not matched to a gene: 5. The germline gives CDR1 DFQATT, CDR2 SNEGSKA (reference sequence). This CDR3 has 12 amino acids. Here the CDR3 reads CSASEGQDEAFF. The CDR3 DNA is TGCAGTGCTAGTGAAGGACAGGATGAAGCTTTCTTT.

The V and J genes are TRBV25-1 and TRBJ1-5; tentatively, D is TRBD1 (5 bases). Germline lookup yields CDR1 MGHDK and CDR2 SYGVNS. The ends were cut back, 8 bases at V and 1 base at J, with 9 bases in the middle. The CDR3 covers 13 residues. The CDR3 DNA is TGTGCCAGCGCCCAGGGCAGCAATCAGCCCCAGCATTTT. This sequence encodes CASAQGSNQPQHF.

The chain uses TRBV7-9 and TRBJ2-5; D gene uncertain. The germline CDR1 and CDR2 sequences are SEHNR and FQNEAQ (reference sequence). The V gene lost 5 bases and the J gene lost 2 bases, with 12 bases spanning the gap. The CDR3 extends over 14 amino acids. CDR3 DNA sequence: TGTGCCAGCAGCGAGTCCCCCTTACAAGAGACCCAGTACTTC. Amino acids: CASSESPLQETQYF.

This chain connects TRBV7-9 to TRBJ1-5; tentative D call: TRBD1 (6 bases). Trimming cost V 5 bases and J 0 bases, with 20 bases left between them. This CDR3 has 18 amino acids. Per the germline V gene, CDR1 is SEHNR and CDR2 is FQNEAQ (reference sequence). CDR3 sequence (DNA): TGTGCCAGCAGCGACGTTGGACAGTCCTCCTATAGCAATCAGCCCCAGCATTTT. Residues: CASSDVGQSSYSNQPQHF.